A selection of T cell receptor beta chains follows, all from one sample in a study of control samples from healthy donors and cancer patients. Profiling relied on immunoSEQ multiplex PCR, and the TCRdb table lists in-frame clones only, not all of them. The sample lists approximately 120,000 clones; 90% were seen once. The sequencing input was blood. The source of these receptors is a human donor in good health. The donor label of this sample is uncertain. CDR3s include the opening cysteine and the closing phenylalanine or tryptophan. The D gene is left open where the match is weak. Not all rows give a size; the values are once, few, many and, for expanded clones, a class.

V gene: TRBV7-9; D gene: .; J gene: TRBJ1-4; clone size: few; CDR3 length: 13; CDR3 DNA: TGTGCCAGCAGCTTGGGGTTGGATGAAAAACTGTTTTTT; CDR3 protein: CASSLGLDEKLFF
V gene: TRBV7-2; D gene: .; J gene: TRBJ1-2; clone size: .; CDR3 length: 16; CDR3 DNA: TGTGCCAGCAGCCCCGGCGGGTACGGAACTAACTATGGCTACACCTTC; CDR3 protein: CASSPGGYGTNYGYTF
V gene: TRBV3-1/TRBV3-2; D gene: .; J gene: TRBJ2-7; clone size: .; CDR3 length: 15; CDR3 DNA: TGTGCCAGCAGCCAGGAATTTAGGGTCGGGGGCGAGCAGTACTTC; CDR3 protein: CASSQEFRVGGEQYF
V gene: TRBV7-8; D gene: .; J gene: TRBJ1-5; clone size: .; CDR3 length: 17; CDR3 DNA: TGTGCCAGCAGCTTAATTAGTAGAGTAGAAAGCAATCAGCCCCAGCATTTT; CDR3 protein: CASSLISRVESNQPQHF
V gene: TRBV28; D gene: TRBD1; J gene: TRBJ2-7; clone size: once; CDR3 length: 15; CDR3 DNA: TGTGCCAGCAGTTTTCTTCGGGGACAGGGGTCCGAGCAGTACTTC; CDR3 protein: CASSFLRGQGSEQYF
V gene: TRBV27; D gene: TRBD1; J gene: TRBJ2-5; clone size: .; CDR3 length: 15; CDR3 DNA: TGTGCCAGTAGTTATCTAGGACAGGGCCAAGAGACCCAGTACTTC; CDR3 protein: CASSYLGQGQETQYF
V gene: TRBV7-9; D gene: TRBD2; J gene: TRBJ2-1; clone size: .; CDR3 length: 17; CDR3 DNA: TGTGCCAGCAGCTCCCCCCCGCGACTAGCGGGGGGCAATGAGCAGTTCTTC; CDR3 protein: CASSSPPRLAGGNEQFF
V gene: TRBV29-1; D gene: .; J gene: TRBJ2-7; clone size: .; CDR3 length: 13; CDR3 DNA: TGCAGCGTTGACGTACAGGACTCCTACGAGCAGTACTTC; CDR3 protein: CSVDVQDSYEQYF
V gene: TRBV28; D gene: .; J gene: TRBJ1-5; clone size: .; CDR3 length: 16; CDR3 DNA: TGTGCCAGCAGTTTATGGTGGGGGGATAGCAATCAGCCCCAGCATTTT; CDR3 protein: CASSLWWGDSNQPQHF
V gene: TRBV4-1; D gene: .; J gene: TRBJ2-1; clone size: .; CDR3 length: 15; CDR3 DNA: TGCGCCAGCAGCCCCATGGGGGGTTTCTACAATGAGCAGTTCTTC; CDR3 protein: CASSPMGGFYNEQFF
V gene: TRBV5-1; D gene: TRBD1; J gene: TRBJ2-5; clone size: .; CDR3 length: 14; CDR3 DNA: TGCGCCAGCAGCGGGAGACAGGGTACAGAGACCCAGTACTTC; CDR3 protein: CASSGRQGTETQYF
V gene: TRBV30; D gene: .; J gene: TRBJ1-6; clone size: .; CDR3 length: 13; CDR3 DNA: TGTGCCTGGACCACAGGGCAGTCTTCACCCCTCCACTTT; CDR3 protein: CAWTTGQSSPLHF
V gene: TRBV27; D gene: TRBD2; J gene: TRBJ2-1; clone size: .; CDR3 length: 16; CDR3 DNA: TGTGCCAGCAGTCCCACCGGACGGGCGGGGGACAATGAGCAGTTCTTC; CDR3 protein: CASSPTGRAGDNEQFF
V gene: TRBV6-6; D gene: .; J gene: TRBJ1-4; clone size: .; CDR3 length: 14; CDR3 DNA: TGTGCCAGCAGGTTACAGGGTTACAATGAAAAACTGTTTTTT; CDR3 protein: CASRLQGYNEKLFF